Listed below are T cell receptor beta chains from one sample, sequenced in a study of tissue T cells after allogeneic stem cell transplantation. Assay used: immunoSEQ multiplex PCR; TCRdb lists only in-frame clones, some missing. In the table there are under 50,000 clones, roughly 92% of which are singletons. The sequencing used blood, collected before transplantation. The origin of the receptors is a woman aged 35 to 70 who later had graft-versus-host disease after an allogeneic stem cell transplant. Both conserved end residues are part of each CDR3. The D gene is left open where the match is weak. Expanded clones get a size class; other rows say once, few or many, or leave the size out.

CDR3 protein: CASSYGGTGPGGKLFF
CDR3 DNA: TGTGCCAGCAGTTATGGTGGAACAGGGCCGGGTGGAAAACTGTTTTTT
V gene: TRBV6-6
clone size: -
D gene: -
J gene: TRBJ1-4

CDR3 protein: CASSYGTSSYNEQFF
CDR3 DNA: TGTGCCAGCAGCTACGGGACTAGTAGCTACAATGAGCAGTTCTTC
V gene: TRBV7-2
clone size: -
D gene: TRBD2
J gene: TRBJ2-1

CDR3 protein: CASSRDRGQSGYTF
CDR3 DNA: TGCGCCAGCAGCAGGGACAGGGGGCAATCTGGCTACACCTTC
V gene: TRBV5-1
clone size: -
D gene: TRBD1
J gene: TRBJ1-2

CDR3 protein: CSVGQGLGTEAFF
CDR3 DNA: TGCAGCGTTGGTCAGGGACTAGGCACTGAAGCTTTCTTT
V gene: TRBV29-1
clone size: -
D gene: -
J gene: TRBJ1-1

CDR3 protein: CASSYGTDLNYGYTF
CDR3 DNA: TGCGCCAGCAGCTACGGGACGGACCTGAACTATGGCTACACCTTC
V gene: TRBV5-1
clone size: -
D gene: -
J gene: TRBJ1-2

CDR3 protein: CSASFGIVNEQFF
CDR3 DNA: TGCAGTGCTAGTTTCGGAATCGTCAATGAGCAGTTCTTC
V gene: TRBV20-1
clone size: -
D gene: -
J gene: TRBJ2-1

CDR3 protein: CASSLAGAHEGEAFF
CDR3 DNA: TGCGCCAGCAGCTTGGCAGGGGCCCATGAAGGTGAAGCTTTCTTT
V gene: TRBV5-1
clone size: -
D gene: -
J gene: TRBJ1-1

CDR3 protein: CASSLVTVSGNTIYF
CDR3 DNA: TGTGCCAGCAGCTTGGTAACTGTCTCTGGAAACACCATATATTTT
V gene: TRBV5-8
clone size: -
D gene: -
J gene: TRBJ1-3

CDR3 protein: CASGLGSASQETQYF
CDR3 DNA: TGTGCTAGTGGTTTGGGTAGCGCTTCCCAAGAGACCCAGTACTTC
V gene: TRBV12-5
clone size: -
D gene: -
J gene: TRBJ2-5

CDR3 protein: CASSLGGVGGTYGYTF
CDR3 DNA: TGTGCCAGCAGCTTAGGGGGGGTAGGAGGTACCTATGGCTACACCTTC
V gene: TRBV7-2
clone size: -
D gene: -
J gene: TRBJ1-2

CDR3 protein: CASSPGLNTEAFF
CDR3 DNA: TGTGCCAGCAGCCCGGGACTCAACACTGAAGCTTTCTTT
V gene: TRBV12-3/TRBV12-4
clone size: -
D gene: -
J gene: TRBJ1-1

CDR3 protein: CASSQDRSNQPQHF
CDR3 DNA: TGTGCCAGCAGCCAGGACAGGAGCAATCAGCCCCAGCATTTT
V gene: TRBV6-6
clone size: few
D gene: TRBD1
J gene: TRBJ1-5

CDR3 protein: CASRRTSSGELFF
CDR3 DNA: TGTGCCAGCAGGCGGACTTCCTCCGGGGAGCTGTTTTTT
V gene: TRBV7-3
clone size: -
D gene: -
J gene: TRBJ2-2

CDR3 protein: CASSKPGQGDSPLHF
CDR3 DNA: TGTGCCAGCAGTAAACCGGGACAGGGGGATTCACCCCTCCACTTT
V gene: TRBV25-1
clone size: -
D gene: TRBD1
J gene: TRBJ1-6

CDR3 protein: CASSSWDARAYEQYF
CDR3 DNA: TGTGCCAGCAGCTCCTGGGACGCCCGCGCCTACGAGCAGTACTTC
V gene: TRBV5-8
clone size: once
D gene: -
J gene: TRBJ2-7

CDR3 protein: CASSLAGLLNQPQHF
CDR3 DNA: TGTGCCAGCAGCTTAGCGGGACTCCTCAATCAGCCCCAGCATTTT
V gene: TRBV7-2
clone size: -
D gene: -
J gene: TRBJ1-5

CDR3 protein: CASGLVHGGGTEAFF
CDR3 DNA: TGTGCTAGTGGTTTGGTACATGGGGGTGGCACTGAAGCTTTCTTT
V gene: TRBV12-5
clone size: -
D gene: -
J gene: TRBJ1-1

CDR3 protein: CASSRSNEQFF
CDR3 DNA: TGTGCCAGCAGCCGGAGCAATGAGCAGTTCTTC
V gene: TRBV14
clone size: -
D gene: -
J gene: TRBJ2-1

CDR3 protein: CASRRALNEKLFF
CDR3 DNA: TGTGCCAGCCGCAGGGCCCTGAATGAAAAACTGTTTTTT
V gene: TRBV11-2
clone size: once
D gene: -
J gene: TRBJ1-4

CDR3 protein: CAWSTQGQGQPQHF
CDR3 DNA: TGTGCCTGGAGTACCCAAGGGCAGGGACAGCCCCAGCATTTT
V gene: TRBV30
clone size: -
D gene: -
J gene: TRBJ1-5

CDR3 protein: CASSVEPSGLYDQYF
CDR3 DNA: TGTGCCAGCAGCGTAGAGCCTAGCGGACTTTACGATCAGTACTTC
V gene: TRBV9
clone size: once
D gene: TRBD2
J gene: TRBJ2-7

CDR3 protein: CASSQSVGGRVYAQFF
CDR3 DNA: TGCGCCAGCAGTCAATCGGTCGGGGGGCGAGTCTACGCGCAGTTCTTC
V gene: TRBV23-1
clone size: -
D gene: -
J gene: TRBJ2-1

CDR3 protein: CASSLVGLYNEQFF
CDR3 DNA: TGTGCCAGCAGCTTAGTTGGACTTTACAATGAGCAGTTCTTC
V gene: TRBV13
clone size: -
D gene: -
J gene: TRBJ2-1

CDR3 protein: CASTSWDRYGYTF
CDR3 DNA: TGTGCCAGCACCTCGTGGGACCGCTATGGCTACACCTTC
V gene: TRBV5-8
clone size: -
D gene: -
J gene: TRBJ1-2

CDR3 protein: CASSSYSPTAKNIQYF
CDR3 DNA: TGTGCCAGCAGCTCTTACAGTCCCACAGCCAAAAACATTCAGTACTTC
V gene: TRBV7-2
clone size: -
D gene: -
J gene: TRBJ2-4

CDR3 protein: CASSLEPGTSGTYNEQFF
CDR3 DNA: TGTGCCAGCAGCTTGGAACCCGGGACTAGCGGAACTTACAATGAGCAGTTCTTC
V gene: TRBV5-8
clone size: -
D gene: TRBD2
J gene: TRBJ2-1

CDR3 protein: CASSGRTSANTGELFF
CDR3 DNA: TGTGCCAGCAGCGGTCGGACTAGCGCGAACACCGGGGAGCTGTTTTTT
V gene: TRBV9
clone size: -
D gene: TRBD2
J gene: TRBJ2-2

CDR3 protein: CASSPQALNTQYF
CDR3 DNA: TGTGCCAGCAGCCCCCAAGCCCTGAATACGCAGTATTTT
V gene: TRBV7-2
clone size: -
D gene: -
J gene: TRBJ2-3

CDR3 protein: CASILGTGHGYTF
CDR3 DNA: TGTGCCAGCATCCTCGGGACAGGGCACGGCTACACCTTC
V gene: TRBV7-9
clone size: -
D gene: TRBD1
J gene: TRBJ1-2

CDR3 protein: CAWRWYTGELFF
CDR3 DNA: TGTGCCTGGAGATGGTACACCGGGGAGCTGTTTTTT
V gene: TRBV30
clone size: once
D gene: -
J gene: TRBJ2-2

CDR3 protein: CASSVVGARDTGELFF
CDR3 DNA: TGTGCCAGCAGCGTAGTGGGGGCGAGGGATACCGGGGAGCTGTTTTTT
V gene: TRBV9
clone size: -
D gene: -
J gene: TRBJ2-2

CDR3 protein: CASSLTWTERVGELFF
CDR3 DNA: TGTGCCAGCAGCTTAACGTGGACAGAAAGGGTCGGGGAGCTGTTTTTT
V gene: TRBV7-3
clone size: once
D gene: -
J gene: TRBJ2-2

CDR3 protein: CSASPPSGGYTF
CDR3 DNA: TGCAGTGCTAGTCCACCCTCCGGGGGCTACACCTTC
V gene: TRBV20-1
clone size: -
D gene: -
J gene: TRBJ1-2

CDR3 protein: CASSQEDSGRWTDTQYF
CDR3 DNA: TGCGCCAGCAGCCAAGAAGATAGCGGGAGGTGGACAGATACGCAGTATTTT
V gene: TRBV4-1
clone size: -
D gene: TRBD2
J gene: TRBJ2-3

CDR3 protein: CASRSNYGYTF
CDR3 DNA: TGTGCCAGCAGGTCGAACTATGGCTACACCTTC
V gene: TRBV7-2
clone size: -
D gene: -
J gene: TRBJ1-2

CDR3 protein: CASSFRQGTGELFF
CDR3 DNA: TGCGCCAGCAGCTTTCGACAGGGCACCGGGGAGCTGTTTTTT
V gene: TRBV5-1
clone size: -
D gene: TRBD1
J gene: TRBJ2-2

CDR3 protein: CASSREEQLNTEAFF
CDR3 DNA: TGTGCCAGCTCACGTGAGGAACAATTGAACACTGAAGCTTTCTTT
V gene: TRBV18
clone size: once
D gene: -
J gene: TRBJ1-1

CDR3 protein: CASSFSGTGATDTQYF
CDR3 DNA: TGTGCCAGCAGCTTTTCCGGGACAGGGGCAACAGATACGCAGTATTTT
V gene: TRBV7-2
clone size: once
D gene: TRBD1
J gene: TRBJ2-3

CDR3 protein: CASSYSTGSMYGYTF
CDR3 DNA: TGTGCCAGCAGTTACTCGACGGGCAGCATGTATGGCTACACCTTC
V gene: TRBV6-5
clone size: -
D gene: -
J gene: TRBJ1-2

CDR3 protein: CASSPRQGAFSGELFF
CDR3 DNA: TGTGCCAGCAGCCCAAGACAGGGCGCTTTTTCCGGGGAGCTGTTTTTT
V gene: TRBV28
clone size: -
D gene: TRBD1
J gene: TRBJ2-2

CDR3 protein: CASSSKLGEKLFF
CDR3 DNA: TGTGCCAGCAGCTCAAAACTGGGTGAAAAACTGTTTTTT
V gene: TRBV13
clone size: -
D gene: -
J gene: TRBJ1-4

CDR3 protein: CASSSGPEQFF
CDR3 DNA: TGTGCCAGCAGCTCCGGACCTGAGCAGTTCTTC
V gene: TRBV7-2
clone size: -
D gene: -
J gene: TRBJ2-1

CDR3 protein: CASSQVRTSGSVWTGELFF
CDR3 DNA: TGCGCCAGCAGCCAAGTTCGGACTAGCGGGAGTGTCTGGACCGGGGAGCTGTTTTTT
V gene: TRBV4-3
clone size: -
D gene: TRBD2
J gene: TRBJ2-2

CDR3 protein: CASSYWQSAGGQETQYF
CDR3 DNA: TGTGCCAGCAGCTACTGGCAATCAGCGGGAGGGCAAGAGACCCAGTACTTC
V gene: TRBV21-1
clone size: -
D gene: -
J gene: TRBJ2-5

CDR3 protein: CASSLGTTDTQYF
CDR3 DNA: TGTGCCAGCAGCTTAGGAACCACAGATACGCAGTATTTT
V gene: TRBV7-9
clone size: -
D gene: -
J gene: TRBJ2-3

CDR3 protein: CASSLSGGGEKLFF
CDR3 DNA: TGTGCCAGCAGTTTATCAGGGGGCGGTGAAAAACTGTTTTTT
V gene: TRBV28
clone size: -
D gene: TRBD1
J gene: TRBJ1-4